Listed below are T cell receptor beta chains from one sample, sequenced in a study of Ad26.COV2.S vaccination and SARS-CoV-2 variants. TCRdb's copy holds only in-frame clones and misses some; the assay was immunoSEQ multiplex PCR. The sample lists hundreds of thousands of clones, approximately 83% occurring once. The sample in question was peripheral blood, obtained in a trial of Ad26.COV2.S vaccine versus placebo. These TCRs come from a person aged 18 to 59 who received the Ad26.COV2.S COVID-19 vaccine or a placebo. CDR3s include the opening cysteine and the closing phenylalanine or tryptophan. D genes are given only for firm matches. Rows give clone size only sometimes, using once, few, many, or a class for an expanded clone.

>TRBJ2-1|TRBV3-1/TRBV3-2|15|TRBD2|few
TGTGCCAGCAGCCAATCGGGAGGGACCTACAATGAGCAGTTCTTC
CASSQSGGTYNEQFF
>TRBJ1-1|TRBV19|15|NA|NA
TGTGCCAGTAGTAAGATTATGACAGGGAACACTGAAGCTTTCTTT
CASSKIMTGNTEAFF
>TRBJ2-1|TRBV19|13|NA|NA
TGTGCCAGTAGTCTCGGGATCTACAATGAGCAGTTCTTC
CASSLGIYNEQFF
>TRBJ2-1|TRBV27|17|TRBD2|many
TGTGCCAGCAGTCCCCCACCCGGACTAGCGGGGGGGCACAAGCAGTTCTTC
CASSPPPGLAGGHKQFF
>TRBJ2-3|TRBV15|13|NA|NA
TGTGCCACCAGGGTTAGGAGCACAGATACGCAGTATTTT
CATRVRSTDTQYF
>TRBJ2-5|TRBV5-6|11|NA|NA
TGTGCCAGCAGCTTGTTAGAGACCCAGTACTTC
CASSLLETQYF
>TRBJ2-3|TRBV7-2|15|TRBD2|NA
TGTGCCAGCAGCCCGGAGCGGGGGGGCACAGATACGCAGTATTTT
CASSPERGGTDTQYF
>TRBJ1-1|TRBV6-6|16|NA|once
TGTGCCAGCAGCTCCTCGTTTGGGACCGGGGGCACTGAAGCTTTCTTT
CASSSSFGTGGTEAFF
>TRBJ1-5|TRBV7-9|16|NA|NA
TGTGCCAGCAGCTTATACCGGGTAGATAGCAATCAGCCCCAGCATTTT
CASSLYRVDSNQPQHF
>TRBJ2-3|TRBV5-1|9|NA|NA
TGCGCTACAAAGGGGAAACAGTATTTT
CATKGKQYF
>TRBJ2-1|TRBV7-3|13|NA|NA
TGTGCCAGCAGCCTGGTAGCTTTCAATGAGCAGTTCTTC
CASSLVAFNEQFF
>TRBJ1-3|TRBV20-1|10|NA|NA
TGCAGGGCAGGGGGAAACACCATATATTTT
CRAGGNTIYF
>TRBJ1-2|TRBV6-2/TRBV6-3|13|NA|NA
TGTGCCAGCAACCCGACAGCGAACTATGGCTACACCTTC
CASNPTANYGYTF
>TRBJ1-1|TRBV5-1|16|TRBD1|NA
TGCGCCAGCAGCTTGGGACAGGGAAGATTAAACACTGAAGCTTTCTTT
CASSLGQGRLNTEAFF
>TRBJ1-6|TRBV5-6|14|NA|few
TGTGCCAGCAGCCAGTCCTCCTATAATTCACCCCTCCACTTT
CASSQSSYNSPLHF
>TRBJ2-1|TRBV19|11|NA|NA
TGTGCCAGTAGTATAGGGCATGAGCAGTTCTTC
CASSIGHEQFF
>TRBJ2-5|TRBV7-6|16|TRBD2|NA
TGTGCCAGCAGCTCCTGGGGAGGGCTTTATGGGGAGACCCAGTACTTC
CASSSWGGLYGETQYF
>TRBJ2-7|TRBV19|12|NA|NA
TGTGCCAGTAGTAAGTTGGGATACGAGCAGTACTTC
CASSKLGYEQYF
>TRBJ2-5|TRBV24-1|16|NA|once
TGTGCCACCAGTGATTTGGGGGACCCTAGGTGGGAGACCCAGTACTTC
CATSDLGDPRWETQYF
>TRBJ2-7|TRBV18|14|TRBD1|NA
TGTGCCAGCTCACGGACAGGGCAAGCCTACGAGCAGTACTTC
CASSRTGQAYEQYF
>TRBJ2-7|TRBV7-6|15|NA|NA
TGTGCCAGCAGCGTCATGGGGTCGCCCGCCTACGAGCAGTACTTC
CASSVMGSPAYEQYF
>TRBJ1-3|TRBV19|16|NA|NA
TGTGCCAGTACCCCCTTCGGGGGCGCCCCTGGAAACACCATATATTTT
CASTPFGGAPGNTIYF
>TRBJ1-3|TRBV18|15|NA|few
TGTGCCAGCTCGCCAGGGAGACAAGCTGGAAACACCATATATTTT
CASSPGRQAGNTIYF
>TRBJ2-7|TRBV30|12|NA|NA
TGTGCCTGGAGTTCTGGGCTGCTTGGGCAGTACTTC
CAWSSGLLGQYF
>TRBJ2-5|TRBV25-1|11|NA|NA
TGTGCCAGCTACTACCAAGAGACCCAGTACTTC
CASYYQETQYF
>TRBJ1-1|TRBV11-2|15|TRBD1|NA
TGTGCCAGCAGCTTAATGACAGGGACGAACACTGAAGCTTTCTTT
CASSLMTGTNTEAFF
>TRBJ2-7|TRBV7-9|13|NA|NA
TGTGCCAGCAGCATAAATCTACGCTACGAGCAGTACTTC
CASSINLRYEQYF
>TRBJ2-3|TRBV19|15|NA|NA
TGTGCCAGTAGTATAGGGGGGGCCCACACAGATACGCAGTATTTT
CASSIGGAHTDTQYF
>TRBJ1-2|TRBV19|14|TRBD1|NA
TGTGCCAGTAGTTACTGGACAGGGGTAGATGGCTACACCTTC
CASSYWTGVDGYTF
>TRBJ1-1|TRBV4-1|17|NA|NA
TGCGCCAGCAGCCTCTCCCCGGTTTATGGGACGAACACTGAAGCTTTCTTT
CASSLSPVYGTNTEAFF
>TRBJ2-5|TRBV15|14|NA|NA
TGTGCCACCAGCAGAGGAACCCAAAGGGAGACCCAGTACTTC
CATSRGTQRETQYF
>TRBJ2-3|TRBV2|16|TRBD2|NA
TGTGCCAGCAGTGTAGATAGCGGGAGGGCCGGAGATACGCAGTATTTT
CASSVDSGRAGDTQYF
>TRBJ1-4|TRBV7-9|15|NA|NA
TGTGCCAGCAGCCCTGGACTCGATCGGGATGAAAAACTGTTTTTT
CASSPGLDRDEKLFF
>TRBJ1-1|TRBV7-2|13|NA|NA
TGTGCCAGCAGCTTAGACCCCCAGTACGGGGCTTTCTTT
CASSLDPQYGAFF
>TRBJ1-1|TRBV6-5|11|TRBD1|NA
TGTGCCAGCAGCCGGGACAGGGAGGCTTTCTTT
CASSRDREAFF
>TRBJ2-3|TRBV11-3|16|NA|NA
TGTGCCAGCAGCTTAGATGGCCAGCGAAGCACAGATACGCAGTATTTT
CASSLDGQRSTDTQYF
>TRBJ1-4|TRBV19|15|NA|NA
TGTGCCAGTACTCGGGGGGCAGGGACTAATGAAAAACTGTTTTTT
CASTRGAGTNEKLFF
>TRBJ2-7|TRBV29-1|12|NA|NA
TGCAGCCAGGGCCCCAGCTCCTACGAGCAGTACTTC
CSQGPSSYEQYF
>TRBJ1-6|TRBV7-2|15|NA|few
TGTGCCAGCATCCTATCGGGGCAGGGCGCTTCACCCCTCCACTTT
CASILSGQGASPLHF
>TRBJ1-1|TRBV6-2/TRBV6-3|14|NA|NA
TGTGCCAGCAGTAAGTCCCGCGAGAACACTGAAGCTTTCTTT
CASSKSRENTEAFF
>TRBJ1-6|TRBV25-1|12|NA|once
TGTGCCAGCAGTGAAGGGTATTCACCCCTCCACTTT
CASSEGYSPLHF
>TRBJ2-4|TRBV2|15|NA|NA
TGTGCCAGCAAGTGGGAGGGGGGAGCCAAAAACATTCAGTACTTC
CASKWEGGAKNIQYF
>TRBJ2-6|TRBV30|16|NA|NA
TGTGCCTGGAGTGATCGCCGGGACTCCTGGGCCAACGTCCTGACTTTC
CAWSDRRDSWANVLTF
>TRBJ2-7|TRBV4-3|17|TRBD2|NA
TGCGCCAGCAGCCAAGCCGTCCCTAGCGGGGGCCTTTACGAGCAGTACTTC
CASSQAVPSGGLYEQYF
>TRBJ2-5|TRBV7-9|15|TRBD1|NA
TGTGCCAGCAGTCCAGGGACAGCAGCCCAAGAGACCCAGTACTTC
CASSPGTAAQETQYF
>TRBJ2-7|TRBV7-9|13|NA|NA
TGTGCCAGCACCCCGACAGCGAGCTACGAGCAGTACTTC
CASTPTASYEQYF
>TRBJ2-1|TRBV7-7|13|NA|NA
TGTGCCAGCAGTCTCGACAGGGAGGATGAGCAGTTCTTC
CASSLDREDEQFF
>TRBJ1-2|TRBV6-1|15|NA|NA
TGTGCCAGCAGTGAAAGGGGCATGCCGTTGACTGGCTACACCTTC
CASSERGMPLTGYTF
>TRBJ2-1|TRBV20-1|16|TRBD1|NA
TGCAGTGCTAGTACGGGACAGATGCGTTCCTACAATGAGCAGTTCTTC
CSASTGQMRSYNEQFF
>TRBJ2-3|TRBV5-4|12|NA|NA
TGTGCCAGCAGCTTGGTTGCAGATACGCAGTATTTT
CASSLVADTQYF
>TRBJ1-5|TRBV11-2|15|TRBD1|NA
TGTGCCAGCAGCTACTCGACAGGGGGCAATCAGCCCCAGCATTTT
CASSYSTGGNQPQHF
>TRBJ2-3|TRBV7-3|12|NA|NA
TGTGCCAGCAGCCCGGGCGGCAATACGCAGTATTTT
CASSPGGNTQYF
>TRBJ1-6|TRBV19|15|NA|few
TGTGCCAGTAGGACCCGGGACACCCATAATTCACCCCTCCACTTT
CASRTRDTHNSPLHF
>TRBJ2-7|TRBV7-2|15|TRBD1|NA
TGTGCCAGCAGCCGTAGGGACAGTACCTCCTACGAGCAGTACTTC
CASSRRDSTSYEQYF
>TRBJ2-3|TRBV24-1|16|TRBD1|NA
TGTGCCACCAGTGATCCCGGACAGGGAAGGGGAGATACGCAGTATTTT
CATSDPGQGRGDTQYF
>TRBJ2-1|TRBV11-2|15|NA|once
TGTGCCAGCAGCGCGGGGCAGTTCTCCTACAATGAGCAGTTCTTC
CASSAGQFSYNEQFF
>TRBJ2-3|TRBV27|13|NA|NA
TGTGCCAGCAGTTATCTGGGCACAGATACGCAGTATTTT
CASSYLGTDTQYF
>TRBJ2-7|TRBV9|13|NA|NA
TGTGCCAGCAGCGTAGGCGTCCTCTACGAGCAGTACTTC
CASSVGVLYEQYF
>TRBJ2-3|TRBV7-9|18|TRBD2|NA
TGTGCCAGCAGCTGGGGACTAGCGGGGGGGCCTGGCACAGATACGCAGTATTTT
CASSWGLAGGPGTDTQYF
>TRBJ1-4|TRBV6-2/TRBV6-3|14|NA|once
TGTGCCAGCAGTTACGCAGGGGAGGATGAAAAACTGTTTTTT
CASSYAGEDEKLFF